This T cell receptor beta chain was found in a study of blood T cell repertoires in COVID-19 (TCRdb year 2020). As for the study more broadly: The collaborator samples originated in the United States, Italy and Spain and spanned the acute and convalescent phases of COVID-19. The dataset comprised deeply sampled blood TCRbeta repertoires from subjects exposed to, actively infected with, or recovered from COVID-19. The prospective study material was composed of cDNA or gDNA derived from T cells, B-cell-depleted T cells, or PBMCs. Samples were obtained from the ongoing ImmuneRACE study (first 160 participants) and from over 1,000 subjects provided by 6 global collaborators. A freely available public database, intended as a resource for researchers studying the immune response to SARS-CoV-2, is where the repertoires were released. A de-identified subject ID, COVID-19 status, age in years and sex were almost always included in the sample metadata. Where available, HLA class I and class II types were obtained from metadata supplied by the sample provider rather than from assay-based typing. Broader findings and caveats from the paper: The quantity of clinical and demographic metadata differed by source and by participant and was supplied without curation.

Trimming takes 1 base off V and 6 bases off J; junction bases not matched to a gene: 8. Sequences SGDLS (CDR1) and YYNGEE (CDR2) are obtained from the germline V gene. Reading from cysteine to phenylalanine, the CDR3 counts 16 amino acids. Here the CDR3 DNA is all that survives: 48 bases in frame from base 1. TCRbeta CDR3 regions were amplified from genomic DNA using the immunoSEQ Assay, a bias-controlled multiplex PCR. Regarding the original processing steps: Nucleated cell counts per sample were estimated from amplification of reference gene primers within the assay. To quantify the absolute abundance of each unique TCRbeta CDR3 rearrangement, sequence reads were collapsed and filtered. For each sample, productive Simpson clonality was calculated as the square root of Simpson's diversity index across productive rearrangements. TCRdb stores this immuneACCESS table with in-frame sequences only. Part of the clones is absent; in the studies checked, under half of the shortfall reflects unresolved V genes, and no reason is known for the rest. The V and J calls and the clone size are those of that table, but D and trimming were determined from the DNA. The table for this sample lists about 370,000 clones; roughly 90% of them were counted only once. In total, the top ten clones hold approximately 3% of the sample.

One collaborating source in Seattle enrolled patients during active infection and followed them longitudinally through the course of disease. Each collaborating institution followed its own protocols to collect whole blood in K2EDTA tubes. For TCRbeta analysis, collaborators shipped samples in one of three forms: frozen whole blood, isolated PBMCs, or DNA extracted from either of those sample types. With respect to this clone: It has no known antigen specificity. No much larger clonotype is one base removed from it; base qualities were not supplied.

The receptor was isolated from a woman between 25 and 40 years old with COVID-19, enrolled during active disease. Recombination connected TRBV9 to TRBJ2-1; 9 central bases correspond to TRBD2. Sequences were obtained from peripheral blood. The CDR3 sequence is CASSVRLAGSPNEQFF. The nucleotide sequence is TGTGCCAGCAGCGTAAGGCTAGCGGGGTCTCCCAATGAGCAGTTCTTC.